The text below deals with one TCR beta chain. The record originates from a study of blood T cell repertoires in COVID-19. The germline gives CDR1 SQVTM, CDR2 ANQGSEA. The CDR3 is made up of 14 amino acids. The V end was cut by 1 base, the J end by 10 bases, with 19 bases between. TCRdb keeps only in-frame clones here, not all; method: immunoSEQ multiplex PCR. This table has approximately 270,000 clones, 70% to 90% appearing once. What was sequenced was PBMCs or T cells enriched from blood (not recorded which). This receptor was identified in a woman aged 50 to 60 who had recovered from COVID-19. The chain has TRBV29-1 and TRBJ1-1, with D possibly matching TRBD1 (5 bases). In DNA form, the CDR3 reads TGCAGCGTTGAAGGGGGGACGGGGGTTCGCGGAGCTTTCTTT. Its translation: CSVEGGTGVRGAFF.